This TCR beta chain comes out of a study of T-cell reconstitution after alpha-beta-depleted transplantation in children. The germline V gene has CDR1 DFQATT and CDR2 SNEGSKA (reference sequence). This CDR3 comprises 14 residues. V lost 3 bases and J lost 4, with 16 bases in between. Whole-study results and caveats: T-cell numbers and diversity, one year after transplant, stemmed largely from T cells that were newly produced. Alpha-beta T cells present about two months after transplant were reported to originate from several hundred expanded graft clones.

Unique molecular identifiers were incorporated into the prepared TCRbeta library. From the PCR reads, TCRdb called clonotypes with MiXCR, one entry per CDR3 protein. The data show approximately 630,000 distinct CDR3 sequences, around 14% seen once. This clonotype was picked up many times. Its antigen remains unknown. This TCR was recovered from a girl aged 2 to 10 with congenital amegakaryocytic thrombocytopenia, due to receive a stem cell transplant. The chain employs TRBV20-1 and TRBJ2-7; TRBD1 or TRBD2 may be the D gene (5 bases each). The source material was PBMCs, sampled before TCRalphabeta/CD19-depleted stem cell transplant. The CDR3 sequence: CSASEGQGGYEQYF. The CDR3, as DNA: TGCAGTGCTAGTGAGGGTCAGGGTGGATACGAGCAGTACTTC.